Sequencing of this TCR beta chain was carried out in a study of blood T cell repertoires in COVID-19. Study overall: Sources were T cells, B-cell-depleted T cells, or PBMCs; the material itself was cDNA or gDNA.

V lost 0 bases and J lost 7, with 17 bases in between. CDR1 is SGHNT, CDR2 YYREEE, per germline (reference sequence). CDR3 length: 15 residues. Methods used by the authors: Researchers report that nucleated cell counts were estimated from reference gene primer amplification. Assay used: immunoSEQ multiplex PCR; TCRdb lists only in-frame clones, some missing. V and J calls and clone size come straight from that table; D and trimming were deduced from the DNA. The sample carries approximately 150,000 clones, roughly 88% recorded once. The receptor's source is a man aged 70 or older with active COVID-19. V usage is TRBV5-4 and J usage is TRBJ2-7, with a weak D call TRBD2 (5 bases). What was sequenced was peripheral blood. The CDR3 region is CASSLEPSRGGEQYF. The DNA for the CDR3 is TGTGCCAGCAGCTTGGAGCCCTCCCGAGGAGGAGAGCAGTACTTC.